A single sample is the source of the 30 T cell receptor beta chains below, sequenced in a study of cytomegalovirus exposure and HLA in healthy donors. Amplification used 60 Vbeta primers and 13 Jbeta primers. The method was immunoSEQ multiplex PCR; TCRdb's version includes in-frame clones alone and lacks a portion of them. The sample consists of about 38,000 clones, roughly 90% of them appearing once. The sample taken for sequencing was PBMCs. Every receptor here comes from a woman in her 40s in good health and CMV-seropositive.

The V and J genes are TRBV9 and TRBJ2-4; a possible D gene is TRBD2 (7 bases). CDR1 is SGDLS and CDR2 is YYNGEE in the germline V gene. Trimming removed 0 bases at V and 4 bases at J, with 20 bases between. This CDR3 contains 18 residues. CDR3 coding DNA: TGTGCCAGCAGCGTAGCCCCTAATAGGGGGGGCGCAAAAAACATTCAGTACTTC. Protein: CASSVAPNRGGAKNIQYF.

The V call is TRBV6-5, the J call TRBJ1-6; D is undetermined. Germline V CDR1 and CDR2: MNHEY, SVGAGI. The V and J ends lost 0 bases and 10 bases respectively, with 10 bases between them. The length of the CDR3 is 14 residues. The CDR3 coding sequence is TGTGCCAGCAGTTACTCACGGTTGAGGTCACCCCTCCACTTT. This sequence encodes CASSYSRLRSPLHF.

The rearrangement links TRBV4-3 to TRBJ2-2; D perhaps matches TRBD1 (5 bases). Germline V gene lookup returns CDR1 LGHNA and CDR2 YSLEER. V gave up 0 bases and J gave up 7 bases, with 9 bases separating them. CDR3 size: 14 residues. Written as DNA, the CDR3 is TGCGCCAGCAGCCAAGACAGGGCCGTCGGGGAGCTGTTTTTT. Its translation: CASSQDRAVGELFF.

The rearrangement joins TRBV6-5 to TRBJ2-2, with 9 bases matching TRBD1. V lost 6 bases, J lost 3 bases, and 2 bases stayed unmatched. CDR3 size: 14 residues. Germline V lookup: CDR1 MNHEY, CDR2 SVGAGI. The chain's CDR3 is CASRRTGDTGELFF. The CDR3 DNA sequence: TGTGCCAGCAGGCGGACAGGGGACACCGGGGAGCTGTTTTTT.

This clone occurred once. The genes are TRBV19 and TRBJ2-7; TRBD1 aligns across 7 bases. After removal of 2 bases from V and 2 bases from J, the junction contained 9 bases not matched to a gene. The germline V gene encodes CDR1 LNHDA and CDR2 SQIVND (reference sequence). The CDR3 has 16 amino acids. The CDR3 nucleotides read TGTGCCAGTAGTATACGCCAGGGGGTCTCTACCTACGAGCAGTACTTC. Translating it yields CASSIRQGVSTYEQYF.

V usage is TRBV4-1 and J usage is TRBJ1-3; TRBD1 agrees at 8 bases. In germline, CDR1 is MGHRA, CDR2 YSYEKL. The CDR3 covers 20 residues. V lost 3 bases to trimming and J lost 4 bases; unmatched junction nucleotides: 20. CDR3 sequence (DNA): TGCGCCAGCAGCCACCCGGCCAAGAGACAGGGGAGGGTAAGGGGAAACACCATATATTTT. This encodes CASSHPAKRQGRVRGNTIYF.

V and J are TRBV27 and TRBJ1-2; D is perhaps TRBD1 (6 bases). Germline V lookup: CDR1 MNHEY, CDR2 SMNVEV (reference sequence). The CDR3 covers 15 residues. V shed 2 bases and J shed 3 bases, with 13 bases lying between them. The CDR3: CASSLRGKGYYGYTF. CDR3 bases: TGTGCCAGCAGTTTAAGGGGGAAAGGGTACTATGGCTACACCTTC.

This clone turned up a few times. CDR3 sequence: CASSLGIWDNTDTQYF. CDR3 DNA sequence: TGCGCCAGCAGCTTGGGTATCTGGGACAACACAGATACGCAGTATTTT. The chain has TRBV5-1 and TRBJ2-3; the D gene is possibly TRBD1 (6 bases). The CDR3 contains 16 residues. Germline-derived CDR1 and CDR2 are SGHRS and YFSETQ. Trimming pared 0 bases from V and 2 bases from J, leaving 13 bases between. The full variable domain, rest sourced from reference TRBV5-1 and TRBJ2-3, is KAGVTQTPRYLIKTRGQQVTLSCSPISGHRSVSWYQQTPGQGLQFLFEYFSETQRNKGNFPGRFSGRQFSNSRSEMNVSTLELGDSALYLCASSLGIWDNTDTQYFGPGTRLTVL.

This clone was recorded only once. J is TRBJ2-3 and V is TRBV7-8, with 12 bases matching TRBD2. The CDR3 covers 16 residues. V lost 0 bases, J lost 13 bases, and 11 bases stayed unmatched. The germline V gene encodes CDR1 SGHVS and CDR2 FQNEAQ. The CDR3 DNA reads as TGTGCCAGCAGCTTAGCAAATTACAGAGCTAGCGGGGGGGAGTATTTT. It encodes CASSLANYRASGGEYF. The variable domain in full, completed from reference TRBV7-8 and TRBJ2-3, reads GAGVSQSPRYKVAKRGQDVALRCDPISGHVSLFWYQQALGQGPEFLTYFQNEAQLDKSGLPSDRFFAERPEGSVSTLKIQRTQQEDSAVYLCASSLANYRASGGEYFGPGTRLTVL.

This clone was seen more than once but under ten times. The rearrangement joins TRBV4-3 to TRBJ1-4; TRBD1 is a possible D gene (6 bases). The CDR3 totals 16 residues. The V gene lost 3 bases and the J gene lost 8 bases, with 19 bases spanning the gap. Germline CDR1 reads LGHNA; CDR2 reads YSLEER. In nucleotides, the CDR3 is TGCGCCAGCAGCCAGCTTGGAACAGGGAAGGGAGAAAAACTGTTTTTT. It is translated as CASSQLGTGKGEKLFF.

This rearrangement joins TRBV5-4 to TRBJ2-5, with D possibly TRBD2 on 7 matching bases. The length of the CDR3 is 13 residues. Per the germline V gene, CDR1 is SGHNT and CDR2 is YYREEE (reference sequence). V was clipped by 2 bases and J by 7 bases, with 12 bases between them. The CDR3 protein is CASSFGGRGTQYF. The CDR3, as DNA: TGTGCCAGCAGCTTCGGGGGGCGGGGGACCCAGTACTTC.

This clone has a single count. The chain recombines TRBV6-5 with TRBJ1-2; TRBD1 might be the D (6 bases). V dropped 5 bases and J dropped 8 bases, with 21 bases sitting between them. This CDR3 contains 15 residues. The germline V gene encodes CDR1 MNHEY and CDR2 SVGAGI. The CDR3 is CASSPPMAGGGGYTF. The CDR3 nucleotides read TGTGCCAGCAGTCCACCGATGGCGGGGGGCGGAGGCTACACCTTC.

V is TRBV19 and J is TRBJ1-2; TRBD1 agrees at 7 bases. V was pared by 3 bases and J by 4 bases, with 8 bases of the junction left unmatched. CDR1 is LNHDA and CDR2 is SQIVND in the germline V gene (reference sequence). The CDR3 runs to 15 residues. CDR3 in DNA: TGTGCCAGTAGTATGATCCCGGGACAGCTCTATGGCTACACCTTC. This gives the protein CASSMIPGQLYGYTF.

The rearrangement joins TRBV9 to TRBJ2-7; 9 bases are shared with TRBD2. CDR1 SGDLS and CDR2 YYNGEE come from the germline V gene. Germline trimming cut 0 bases from V and 4 bases from J; bases unmatched to any gene: 5. The CDR3 is made up of 15 amino acids. The CDR3 DNA is TGTGCCAGCAGCGTAGGTGGCGGGGGGGCTTACGAGCAGTACTTC. Protein sequence: CASSVGGGGAYEQYF.

The genes are TRBV7-2 and TRBJ2-3, with no clear D. This CDR3 contains 12 residues. V was pared by 4 bases and J by 4 bases, with 6 bases between. Germline V gene data show CDR1 as SGHTA and CDR2 as FQGNSA. CDR3 residues: CASSSRADTQYF. In DNA, the CDR3 is TGTGCCAGCAGCTCTCGGGCAGATACGCAGTATTTT.

The sample holds a few counts of this clone. The germline gene is not matched at one end of the junction; a read error may be the cause. The sample holds other DNA sequences that translate to the same CDR3. V usage is TRBV10-3 and J usage is TRBJ2-2; tentative D call: TRBD2 (5 bases). CDR1 is ENHRY, CDR2 SYGVKD, per germline. The CDR3 sequence is 16 residues long. The CDR3 loop reads CASSESETINTGELFF. The CDR3 DNA follows: TGCGCCAGCAGTGAGTCCGAGACTATTAACACCGGGGAGCTGTTTTTT.

This clone is a singleton in its sample. The chain combines TRBV6-5 with TRBJ2-7; 9 bases agree with TRBD2. CDR3 length: 14 residues. Unmatched junction bases numbered 5, after V lost 4 bases and J lost 4 bases. Germline values: CDR1 MNHEY, CDR2 SVGAGI. The CDR3 is CASSSVAGVYEQYF. For the CDR3, the DNA is TGTGCCAGCAGTTCGGTAGCGGGGGTATACGAGCAGTACTTC.

The rearrangement joins TRBV6-1 to TRBJ1-6, with D possibly TRBD1 on 6 matching bases. The CDR3 runs to 14 residues. CDR1 MNHNS and CDR2 SASEGT come from the germline V gene. Deletions cut 5 bases from V and 11 bases from J, with 16 bases between. Here the CDR3 reads CASSSGAGGAPLHF. The CDR3 region has the DNA TGTGCCAGCAGTTCGGGGGCTGGGGGGGCACCCCTCCACTTT.

The V gene is TRBV2, the J gene TRBJ2-7; TRBD1 agrees at 9 bases. Germline lookup yields CDR1 SNHLY and CDR2 FYNNEI. The CDR3 length is 16 residues. After removal of 0 bases from V and 5 bases from J, the junction contained 8 bases not matched to a gene. The chain's CDR3 is CASSEAGGTGIHEQYF. The CDR3 DNA is TGTGCCAGCAGTGAAGCGGGGGGGACAGGGATACACGAGCAGTACTTC.

This clone was seen only a few times. The chain recombines TRBV7-9 with TRBJ1-2; 8 bases are shared with TRBD1. Per germline, CDR1 SEHNR and CDR2 FQNEAQ (reference sequence). J gave up 8 bases and V 5 bases, and 16 bases lay outside the gene matches. The CDR3 has 16 amino acids. The CDR3 sequence is CASSHQPPDRAEGYTF. For the CDR3, the DNA is TGTGCCAGCAGCCATCAACCCCCGGACAGGGCTGAGGGCTACACCTTC.

This clone was found once. The rearrangement uses TRBV2 and TRBJ2-1, with D perhaps TRBD1 (5 bases). Trimming stripped 2 bases from V and 15 bases from J, with 14 bases between. The germline CDR1 and CDR2 sequences are SNHLY and FYNNEI. This CDR3 comprises 12 residues. The CDR3 region is CASSEWGGLLFF. CDR3 coding DNA: TGTGCCAGCAGTGAATGGGGCGGTCTTCTGTTCTTC.

V and J are TRBV11-3 and TRBJ2-1, with 10 positions matching TRBD1. CDR1 SGHNT and CDR2 YENEEA come from the germline V gene. V trimming: 5 bases; J trimming: 9 bases; junction bases outside the gene matches: 10. This CDR3 contains 15 residues. CDR3 nucleotides: TGTGCCAGCAGCCTAAGGGGGACAGGGGTTGGTGAGCAGTTCTTC. It yields the protein CASSLRGTGVGEQFF.

The chain employs TRBV29-1 and TRBJ1-1; 7 bases align to TRBD1. Germline V CDR1 and CDR2: SQVTM, ANQGSEA. The CDR3 consists of 11 residues. V was pared by 4 bases and J by 11 bases, with 7 bases of the junction left unmatched. CDR3 bases: TGCAGCGTTGTACAGGGGCTGGTGGCTTTCTTT. It is translated as CSVVQGLVAFF.

This clone turned up a few times. The chain combines TRBV6-5 with TRBJ2-7; D might be TRBD2 (6 bases). Germline V CDR1 and CDR2: MNHEY, SVGAGI. The V and J ends lost 6 bases and 6 bases respectively, with 18 bases between them. The CDR3 consists of 14 residues. The chain's CDR3 is CASSSGTQALEQYF. The CDR3 nucleotides read TGTGCCAGCAGCTCCGGGACTCAGGCCCTCGAGCAGTACTTC.

The table lists this clone with a count of one. The V gene is TRBV4-2, the J gene TRBJ1-2; TRBD1 matches 8 bases. V shed 3 bases and J 2 bases; nucleotides not matched to a gene: 5. CDR1 LGHNA and CDR2 YNFKEQ come from the germline V gene. The CDR3 is 15 residues long. DNA of the CDR3: TGTGCCAGCAGCCACATGGACAGGGACAACTATGGCTACACCTTC. Amino acids: CASSHMDRDNYGYTF.

The V gene is TRBV2, the J gene TRBJ1-3; D might be TRBD1 (6 bases). V was trimmed by 6 bases and J by 0 bases, leaving 12 bases between them. The length of the CDR3 is 15 residues. The germline gives CDR1 SNHLY, CDR2 FYNNEI. The CDR3 DNA sequence: TGTGCCAGCAGCGACAGGTACTTCTCTGGAAACACCATATATTTT. Its translation: CASSDRYFSGNTIYF. The full variable domain, rest sourced from reference TRBV2 and TRBJ1-3, is EPEVTQTPSHQVTQMGQEVILRCVPISNHLYFYWYRQILGQKVEFLVSFYNNEISEKSEIFDDQFSVERPDGSNFTLKIRSTKLEDSAMYFCASSDRYFSGNTIYFGEGSWLTVV.

V is TRBV6-6 and J is TRBJ2-2; 7 bases map to TRBD2. V trimming: 5 bases; J trimming: 1 base; junction bases outside the gene matches: 7. The CDR3 consists of 16 residues. Germline-derived CDR1 and CDR2 are MNHNY and SVGAGI (reference sequence). The CDR3 sequence: CASSTAQRGNTGELFF. The CDR3 nucleotides read TGTGCCAGCAGTACGGCCCAGCGGGGGAACACCGGGGAGCTGTTTTTT.

This chain joins TRBV6-5 and TRBJ2-5; D is ambiguous. V dropped 0 bases and J dropped 8 bases, with 16 bases sitting between them. This CDR3 is built from 15 residues. Germline V gene data show CDR1 as MNHEY and CDR2 as SVGAGI. The CDR3: CASSYSVPGAFTQYF. CDR3 DNA: TGTGCCAGCAGTTACTCCGTCCCGGGTGCGTTTACCCAGTACTTC.

The gene calls are TRBV7-9 and TRBJ2-7; D not certain. This CDR3 has 11 amino acids. The germline V gene encodes CDR1 SEHNR and CDR2 FQNEAQ (reference sequence). V was trimmed by 5 bases and J by 6 bases, leaving 8 bases between them. This chain's CDR3 is CASSRFGEQYF. The CDR3 nucleotides are TGTGCCAGCAGCCGCTTCGGCGAGCAGTACTTC.

V usage is TRBV10-3 and J usage is TRBJ2-5, with D possibly matching TRBD1 (5 bases). This CDR3 contains 14 residues. V was trimmed by 2 bases and J by 2 bases, leaving 9 bases between them. Germline values: CDR1 ENHRY, CDR2 SYGVKD. CDR3 nucleotides: TGTGCCATCAGTGAGGAAAACAGGCAAGAGACCCAGTACTTC. This translates into CAISEENRQETQYF.